The clone carrying this T cell receptor beta chain was recorded many times. Its matching antigen is unknown. These data originate in a study of early T cells in non-severe SARS-CoV-2 infection. Study-wide background: Chains were not paired, and sequencing was done on bulk RNA from unsorted whole blood.

Broader study findings: Using VDJdb, the matching emphasized anti-spike CD8 responses while missing private and CD4 specificities.

Separate cDNA molecules each had unique molecular identifiers attached to them. A single record per CDR3 protein comes from TCRdb applying MiXCR to the 5' RACE reads. The repertoire holds roughly 92,000 distinct CDR3 sequences, more than 10% seen once, with around 4.3% in the top ten. Germline CDR1 reads SGHTA; CDR2 reads FQGNSA. This CDR3 has 14 amino acids. V was pared by 5 bases and J by 1 base, with 9 bases between. This receptor was identified in an adult who was a healthcare worker with PCR-confirmed SARS-CoV-2 infection or an uninfected control (not recorded which). The chain employs TRBV7-2 and TRBJ2-1; D gene ambiguous. The material was whole blood, obtained at baseline. The CDR3 nucleotides read TGTGCCAGCAGCCCCGAAGTATCCTACAATGAGCAGTTCTTC. Translated: CASSPEVSYNEQFF.